The T cell receptor (beta chain) under discussion was sequenced for a study of neurological immune-mediated disorders. With 10-nucleotide random UMIs, 5'RACE was used to make the cDNA. TCRdb re-called the 5' RACE reads with MiXCR, one entry per CDR3 protein. The data hold 20,000 or so distinct CDR3 sequences, with 15% observed a single time. V lost 5 bases to trimming and J lost 0 bases; unmatched junction nucleotides: 9. CDR3 length: 17 amino acids. This clonotype was observed many times. Stored at -80 C, 2 million PBMCs were the source of the unsorted libraries. The chain recombines TRBV12-3 or TRBV12-4 with TRBJ1-3, with 8 bases identical to TRBD1. Sample: PBMCs. This receptor was identified in a female donor with HTLV-1-associated myelopathy (HAM/TSP). In DNA form, the CDR3 reads TGTGCCAGCAGTCCCGGGGACAGGCATTTCTCTGGAAACACCATATATTTT. Protein sequence: CASSPGDRHFSGNTIYF.